Listed here are 27 T cell receptor beta chains from one sample, sequenced in a study of immune evolution from preneoplasia to lung adenocarcinoma (dated by TCRdb to about 2021). The library was built by means of the immunoSEQ multiplex PCR assay. TCRdb took this table from immuneACCESS and kept in-frame rearrangements with V and J called. Such tables lack part of the clones; where checked against another copy, unresolved V genes explain under half of the gap, and the rest is unexplained. A total of thousands of clones appear in this sample, roughly 81% of them only once. The ten largest clones add up to about 6.5% of the sample. The sample was FFPE adjacent normal lung tissue. The receptors originated from a person in their 70s with lung adenocarcinoma.

The chain links TRBV5-1 to TRBJ2-1, with TRBD2 as a possible D gene (5 bases). Germline loops: CDR1 SGHRS, CDR2 YFSETQ. V was trimmed by 0 bases and J by 8 bases, leaving 9 bases between them. The CDR3 loop spans 13 amino acids. CDR3 protein: CASSLDGRDEQFF. Written as DNA, the CDR3 is TGCGCCAGCAGCTTGGACGGGCGGGATGAGCAGTTCTTC.

The rearrangement joins TRBV4-1 to TRBJ1-5; a possible D gene is TRBD1 (5 bases). The V end lost 1 base, the J end lost 4 bases, and 8 bases lay between the germline ends. The CDR3 covers 14 residues. Germline loops: CDR1 MGHRA, CDR2 YSYEKL. The CDR3 spells CASSQVGGNQPQHF. As DNA, the CDR3 is TGCGCCAGCAGCCAAGTGGGGGGTAATCAGCCCCAGCATTTT.

The chain has TRBV28 and TRBJ2-7; 9 nucleotides match TRBD2. V was pared by 3 bases and J by 4 bases, with 7 bases of the junction left unmatched. Germline CDR1 and CDR2: MDHEN and SYDVKM. The CDR3 is 15 amino acids. In nucleotides, the CDR3 is TGTGCCAGCAGTTTCATCGGCGGGAGGGGATACGAGCAGTACTTC. Translation: CASSFIGGRGYEQYF.

This clone appeared a few times. The chain recombines TRBV7-2 with TRBJ2-2; D remains ambiguous. Germline V gene lookup returns CDR1 SGHTA and CDR2 FQGNSA. The CDR3 spans 14 residues. Trimming took 0 bases from V and 2 from J, leaving 4 bases between them. The CDR3 nucleotides are TGTGCCAGCAGCTTAGCGGTTAACACCGGGGAGCTGTTTTTT. Its protein product is CASSLAVNTGELFF.

This clone was counted a single time. J is TRBJ2-3 and V is TRBV14, with D tentatively TRBD2 (5 bases). The germline V gene encodes CDR1 SGHDN and CDR2 FVKESK. Trimming took off 3 bases at V and 6 bases at J, with 13 bases between the two ends. The CDR3 loop spans 14 amino acids. In DNA, the CDR3 is TGTGCCAGCAGCCACCGGGATCGAAGGGATACGCAGTATTTT. It yields the protein CASSHRDRRDTQYF. The full variable domain, in which reference TRBV14 and TRBJ2-3 provide the parts outside the CDR3, is EAGVTQFPSHSVIEKGQTVTLRCDPISGHDNLYWYRRVMGKEIKFLLHFVKESKQDESGMPNNRFLAERTGGTYSTLKVQPAELEDSGVYFCASSHRDRRDTQYFGPGTRLTVL.

The chain combines TRBV28 with TRBJ1-3; D remains ambiguous. Germline V CDR1 and CDR2: MDHEN, SYDVKM. The CDR3 extends over 12 amino acids. V lost 3 bases to trimming and J lost 4 bases, with 4 bases between them. The CDR3 DNA is TGTGCCAGCAGTTTTATGGGAAACACCATATATTTT. Translating gives CASSFMGNTIYF. Full variable domain (missing parts from reference TRBV28 and TRBJ1-3): DVKVTQSSRYLVKRTGEKVFLECVQDMDHENMFWYRQDPGLGLRLIYFSYDVKMKEKGDIPEGYSVSREKKERFSLILESASTNQTSMYLCASSFMGNTIYFGEGSWLTVV.

In its sample, this clone was seen a few times. At one of its ends the junction is not consistent with the germline gene, which may arise from a read error. The chain links TRBV30 to TRBJ1-1; D not resolved. Germline V gene lookup returns CDR1 GTSNPN and CDR2 SVGIG (reference sequence). The CDR3 totals 20 residues. In nucleotides, the CDR3 is TGTGCCTGGAGTGTATTTCGGGGTGGGCCGGACGGAACGATGAAGACTGAAGCTTTCTTT. It specifies CAWSVFRGGPDGTMKTEAFF.

This clone was seen just once. The chain has TRBV7-9 and TRBJ2-3; either TRBD1 or TRBD2 may supply D (5 bases each). V lost 0 bases and J 5 bases, leaving 9 bases between the germline ends. The CDR3 length is 14 residues. Germline CDR1 is SEHNR and CDR2 is FQNEAQ (reference sequence). The CDR3 region is CASSLAQAGDTQYF. The CDR3 bases are TGTGCCAGCAGCTTAGCACAGGCGGGAGATACGCAGTATTTT. The full variable domain, with the rest looked up from reference TRBV7-9 and TRBJ2-3, is DTGVSQNPRHKITKRGQNVTFRCDPISEHNRLYWYRQTLGQGPEFLTYFQNEAQLEKSRLLSDRFSAERPKGSFSTLEIQRTEQGDSAMYLCASSLAQAGDTQYFGPGTRLTVL.

This chain links TRBV7-9 with TRBJ1-1; 7 nucleotides agree with TRBD1. CDR3 length: 13 residues. The V gene end was trimmed by 7 bases and the J gene end by 4 bases; junction bases not matched to a gene: 6. Germline loops: CDR1 SEHNR, CDR2 FQNEAQ (reference sequence). The CDR3 loop is CASTPQGGTEAFF. CDR3 sequence (DNA): TGTGCCAGCACCCCCCAGGGGGGCACTGAAGCTTTCTTT. Supplemented by reference TRBV7-9 and TRBJ1-1, the full variable domain reads DTGVSQNPRHKITKRGQNVTFRCDPISEHNRLYWYRQTLGQGPEFLTYFQNEAQLEKSRLLSDRFSAERPKGSFSTLEIQRTEQGDSAMYLCASTPQGGTEAFFGQGTRLTVV.

This sequence joins TRBV30 and TRBJ1-5; weak D call: TRBD1 (5 bases). The germline V gene encodes CDR1 GTSNPN and CDR2 SVGIG (reference sequence). Trimming took 4 bases from V and 9 from J, leaving 16 bases between them. This CDR3 region has 13 residues. Here the CDR3 reads CAWTLNSGGPQHF. In nucleotides, the CDR3 is TGTGCCTGGACCCTCAACTCGGGGGGGCCCCAGCATTTT.

The gene calls are TRBV6-6 and TRBJ1-4; 7 bases line up with TRBD1. The CDR3 contains 14 residues. J lost 5 bases, V lost 6 bases, and 6 bases had no gene match. Germline V CDR1 and CDR2: MNHNY, SVGAGI (reference sequence). The CDR3 sequence is CASRQPTGNEKLFF. CDR3 coding DNA: TGTGCCAGCAGGCAACCGACAGGGAATGAAAAACTGTTTTTT.

This chain connects TRBV5-1 to TRBJ2-1; 11 bases map to TRBD1. V was clipped by 4 bases and J by 8 bases; unmatched bases: 8. The CDR3 has 15 residues. The germline gives CDR1 SGHRS, CDR2 YFSETQ. In DNA, the CDR3 is TGCGCCAGCAGCCCACCGGGACAGGGGGGCGATGAGCAGTTCTTC. Protein: CASSPPGQGGDEQFF.

The chain carries TRBV29-1 and TRBJ1-1; no reliable D call. The CDR3 consists of 12 residues. CDR1 SQVTM and CDR2 ANQGSEA come from the germline V gene. Trimming took 5 bases from V and 5 from J, leaving 12 bases between them. The CDR3 sequence: CSVRVGETEAFF. The CDR3 region has the DNA TGCAGCGTTCGCGTTGGTGAAACTGAAGCTTTCTTT. The full variable domain, rest sourced from reference TRBV29-1 and TRBJ1-1, is SAVISQKPSRDICQRGTSLTIQCQVDSQVTMMFWYRQQPGQSLTLIATANQGSEATYESGFVIDKFPISRPNLTFSTLTVSNMSPEDSSIYLCSVRVGETEAFFGQGTRLTVV.

The rearrangement links TRBV27 to TRBJ1-5, with D uncertain. Trimming left V 8 bases short and J 6 bases short, with 14 bases between. The CDR3 spans 13 residues. CDR1 and CDR2 from the germline V gene are MNHEY and SMNVEV (reference sequence). DNA of the CDR3: TGTGCCAGCCGTGGAGGGCTGTCTCAGCCCCAGCATTTT. It yields the protein CASRGGLSQPQHF.

This clone appeared a single time. The chain is built from TRBV2 and TRBJ1-5; D ambiguous. This CDR3 contains 12 residues. Germline CDR1 is SNHLY and CDR2 is FYNNEI. V gave up 6 bases and J gave up 9 bases, with 12 bases separating them. The CDR3 DNA follows: TGTGCCAGCAGCGTGACACTCCCGCCCCAGCATTTT. Encoded protein: CASSVTLPPQHF.

The genes are TRBV5-1 and TRBJ2-2; TRBD1 aligns across 10 bases. V gave up 4 bases and J gave up 6 bases; unmatched junction bases: 9. Germline V gives CDR1 SGHRS, CDR2 YFSETQ. The CDR3 extends over 16 amino acids. This CDR3 reads CASSDWDRGNAGELFF. The CDR3 nucleotides are TGCGCCAGCAGCGACTGGGACAGGGGCAACGCCGGGGAGCTGTTTTTT.

The J gene is TRBJ2-3, the V gene TRBV9; 9 nucleotides match TRBD2. CDR3 length equals 16 residues. CDR1 is SGDLS, CDR2 YYNGEE, per germline. V was clipped by 0 bases and J by 5 bases; unmatched bases: 7. This CDR3 is CASSVGWTSVRDTQYF. CDR3 coding DNA: TGTGCCAGCAGCGTAGGATGGACTAGCGTACGAGATACGCAGTATTTT.

The chain joins TRBV30 to TRBJ1-3; D is unclear. V lost 0 bases and J 0 bases, leaving 12 bases between the germline ends. Germline CDR1 GTSNPN, CDR2 SVGIG (reference sequence). This CDR3 is 16 amino acids long. The DNA for the CDR3 is TGTGCCTGGAGTGTACCCGCAGTTTACTCTGGAAACACCATATATTTT. Residues: CAWSVPAVYSGNTIYF. Using reference TRBV30 and TRBJ1-3 for the parts outside the CDR3, the full variable domain is SQTIHQWPATLVQPVGSPLSLECTVEGTSNPNLYWYRQAAGRGLQLLFYSVGIGQISSEVPQNLSASRPQDRQFILSSKKLLLSDSGFYLCAWSVPAVYSGNTIYFGEGSWLTVV.

CDR3 protein: CASSVQGTNEKLFF. The CDR3 DNA is TGTGCCAGCAGCGTACAGGGAACTAATGAAAAACTGTTTTTT. This sequence joins TRBV5-6 and TRBJ1-4, with D possibly matching TRBD1 (6 bases). Germline CDR1 reads SGHDT; CDR2 reads YYEEEE. V was pared by 4 bases and J by 1 base, with 8 bases between. The CDR3 is 14 residues long.

The chain employs TRBV27 and TRBJ2-5, with 10 bases aligning to TRBD2. The length of the CDR3 is 16 residues. Trimming at V came to 5 bases and at J to 3 bases, leaving 9 bases not matched to a gene. Per germline, CDR1 MNHEY and CDR2 SMNVEV (reference sequence). CDR3 residues: CASSPSWLAGEETQYF. CDR3 in DNA: TGTGCCAGCAGTCCAAGTTGGCTAGCGGGGGAAGAGACCCAGTACTTC.

V usage is TRBV19 and J usage is TRBJ2-7, with D possibly matching TRBD1 (5 bases). The CDR3 extends over 16 amino acids. Trimming took 5 bases from V and 1 from J, leaving 18 bases between them. Germline V CDR1 and CDR2: LNHDA, SQIVND (reference sequence). The CDR3: CASSARGTGASYEQYF. The CDR3 DNA follows: TGTGCCAGTAGTGCCCGAGGTACAGGCGCATCCTACGAGCAGTACTTC.

This chain uses TRBV9 with TRBJ2-3; tentatively, D is TRBD2 (5 bases). V was cut by 4 bases and J by 4 bases, with 16 bases left in between. The CDR3 sequence is 15 residues long. From germline, CDR1 is SGDLS and CDR2 YYNGEE. The CDR3 bases are TGTGCCAGCAGCCCGGACTCTAGAGGCGCAGATACGCAGTATTTT. This encodes CASSPDSRGADTQYF.

The chain is built from TRBV10-3 and TRBJ2-5; D is possibly TRBD2 (5 bases). Trimming pared 0 bases from V and 4 bases from J, leaving 12 bases between. The CDR3 is made up of 15 amino acids. Germline assignment: CDR1 ENHRY and CDR2 SYGVKD. CDR3 residues: CAISESRAWRETQYF. In DNA, the CDR3 is TGTGCCATCAGTGAGTCGAGGGCCTGGCGAGAGACCCAGTACTTC.

The chain combines TRBV7-9 with TRBJ1-4; D gene uncertain. CDR1 and CDR2 from the germline V gene are SEHNR and FQNEAQ (reference sequence). The CDR3 is 12 residues long. The ends were cut back, 1 base at V and 8 bases at J, with 5 bases in the middle. The CDR3 sequence: CASSLGREKLFF. The CDR3 DNA reads as TGTGCCAGCAGCTTAGGTCGGGAAAAACTGTTTTTT.

This clone appeared a single time. This sequence joins TRBV6-1 and TRBJ1-2; perhaps TRBD1 as D (6 bases). V lost 3 bases, J lost 4 bases, and 6 bases lay in between. CDR3 length: 12 residues. Germline CDR1 is MNHNS and CDR2 is SASEGT. The DNA of the CDR3 is TGTGCCAGCAGTGAGGACAGCTATGGCTACACCTTC. Protein sequence: CASSEDSYGYTF.

The rearrangement links TRBV27 to TRBJ2-5; no definite D call. V dropped 2 bases and J dropped 5 bases, with 12 bases sitting between them. The CDR3 totals 14 residues. Germline CDR1 is MNHEY and CDR2 is SMNVEV (reference sequence). The CDR3 here is CASSLNFGGETQYF. The CDR3 DNA follows: TGTGCCAGCAGTTTAAACTTTGGTGGGGAGACCCAGTACTTC.

The V call is TRBV5-8, the J call TRBJ2-5; 7 bases match TRBD2. This CDR3 has 16 residues. CDR1 and CDR2 (germline): SGHTS, YDEGEE. Unmatched junction bases numbered 11, after V lost 4 bases and J lost 2 bases. The CDR3 reads CASSPGKTSLQETQYF. DNA for the CDR3: TGTGCCAGCAGCCCGGGAAAGACTAGCCTTCAAGAGACCCAGTACTTC.